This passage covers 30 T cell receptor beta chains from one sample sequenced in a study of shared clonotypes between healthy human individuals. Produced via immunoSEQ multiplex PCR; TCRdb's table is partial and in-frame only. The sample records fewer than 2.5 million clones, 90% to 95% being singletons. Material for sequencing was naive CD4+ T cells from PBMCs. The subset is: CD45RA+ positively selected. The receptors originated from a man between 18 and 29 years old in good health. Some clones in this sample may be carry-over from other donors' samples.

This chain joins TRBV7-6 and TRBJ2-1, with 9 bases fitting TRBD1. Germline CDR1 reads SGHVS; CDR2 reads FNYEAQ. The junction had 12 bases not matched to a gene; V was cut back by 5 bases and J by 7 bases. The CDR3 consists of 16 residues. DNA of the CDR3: TGTGCCAGCAGCCCCCACCCCGGGACAGGGATTAATGAGCAGTTCTTC. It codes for CASSPHPGTGINEQFF.

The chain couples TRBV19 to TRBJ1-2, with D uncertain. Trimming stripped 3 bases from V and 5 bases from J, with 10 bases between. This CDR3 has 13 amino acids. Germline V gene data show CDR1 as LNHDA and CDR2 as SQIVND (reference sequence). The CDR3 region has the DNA TGTGCCAGTAGTATCTCCCTTGGATATGGCTACACCTTC. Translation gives CASSISLGYGYTF.

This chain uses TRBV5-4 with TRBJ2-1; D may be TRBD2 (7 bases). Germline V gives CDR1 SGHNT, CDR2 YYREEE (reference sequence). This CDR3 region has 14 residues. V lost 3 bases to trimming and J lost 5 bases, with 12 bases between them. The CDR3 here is CASSSKGGDNEQFF. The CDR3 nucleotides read TGTGCCAGCAGCTCCAAGGGGGGGGACAATGAGCAGTTCTTC.

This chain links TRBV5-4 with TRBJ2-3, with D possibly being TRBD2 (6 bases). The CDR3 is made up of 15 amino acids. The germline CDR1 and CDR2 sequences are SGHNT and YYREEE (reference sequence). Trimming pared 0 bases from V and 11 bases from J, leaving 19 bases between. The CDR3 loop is CASSLEEEGKFGQYF. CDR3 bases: TGTGCCAGCAGCTTGGAAGAGGAGGGGAAATTTGGGCAGTATTTT.

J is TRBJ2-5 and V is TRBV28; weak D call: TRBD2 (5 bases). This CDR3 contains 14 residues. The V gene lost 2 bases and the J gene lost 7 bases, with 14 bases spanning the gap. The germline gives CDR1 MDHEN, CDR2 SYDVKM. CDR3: CASSLAGPLWTQYF. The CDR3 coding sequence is TGTGCCAGCAGTTTAGCGGGCCCCCTATGGACCCAGTACTTC.

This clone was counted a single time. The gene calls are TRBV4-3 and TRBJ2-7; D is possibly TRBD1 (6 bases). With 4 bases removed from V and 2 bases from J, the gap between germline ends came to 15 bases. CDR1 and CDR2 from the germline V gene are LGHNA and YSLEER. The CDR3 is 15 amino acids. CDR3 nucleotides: TGCGCCAGCAGCCGCGTCGTCACAGGGCCCTACGAGCAGTACTTC. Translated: CASSRVVTGPYEQYF.

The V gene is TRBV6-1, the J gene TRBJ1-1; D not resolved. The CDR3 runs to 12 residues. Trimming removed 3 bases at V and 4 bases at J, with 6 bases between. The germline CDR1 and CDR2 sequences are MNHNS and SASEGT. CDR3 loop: CASSDRLTEAFF. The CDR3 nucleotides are TGTGCCAGCAGTGATAGACTCACTGAAGCTTTCTTT.

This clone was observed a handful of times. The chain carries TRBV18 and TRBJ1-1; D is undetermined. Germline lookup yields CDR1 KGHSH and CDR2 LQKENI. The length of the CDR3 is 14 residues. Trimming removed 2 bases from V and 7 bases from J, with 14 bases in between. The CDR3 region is CASSPVGTQVEAFF. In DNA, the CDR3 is TGTGCCAGCTCACCAGTGGGTACTCAAGTTGAAGCTTTCTTT.

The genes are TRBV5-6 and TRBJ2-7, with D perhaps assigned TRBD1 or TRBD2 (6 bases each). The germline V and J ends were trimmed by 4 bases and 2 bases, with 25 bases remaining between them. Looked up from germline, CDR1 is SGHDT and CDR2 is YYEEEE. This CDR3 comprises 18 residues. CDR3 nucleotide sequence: TGTGCCAGCAGCATCCCGGGGGCTTGGGTGAAAGGAGCCTACGAGCAGTACTTC. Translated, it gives CASSIPGAWVKGAYEQYF.

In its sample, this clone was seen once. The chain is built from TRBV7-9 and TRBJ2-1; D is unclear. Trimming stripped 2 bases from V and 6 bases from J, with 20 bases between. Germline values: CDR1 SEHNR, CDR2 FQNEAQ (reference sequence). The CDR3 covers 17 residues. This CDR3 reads CASSLRFGRIRVNEQFF. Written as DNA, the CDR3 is TGTGCCAGCAGCTTAAGATTCGGACGAATACGGGTCAATGAGCAGTTCTTC.

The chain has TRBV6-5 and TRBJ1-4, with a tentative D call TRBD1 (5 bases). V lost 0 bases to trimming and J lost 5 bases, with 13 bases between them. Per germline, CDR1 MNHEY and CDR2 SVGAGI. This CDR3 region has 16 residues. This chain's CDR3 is CASSYSPGRGNEKLFF. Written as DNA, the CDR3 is TGTGCCAGCAGTTACTCTCCGGGACGGGGGAATGAAAAACTGTTTTTT.

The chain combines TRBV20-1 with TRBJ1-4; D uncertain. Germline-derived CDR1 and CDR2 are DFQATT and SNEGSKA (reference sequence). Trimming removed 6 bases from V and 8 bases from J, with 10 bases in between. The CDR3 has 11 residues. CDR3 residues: CSAPLGEKLFF. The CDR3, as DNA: TGCAGTGCGCCCCTAGGGGAAAAACTGTTTTTT.

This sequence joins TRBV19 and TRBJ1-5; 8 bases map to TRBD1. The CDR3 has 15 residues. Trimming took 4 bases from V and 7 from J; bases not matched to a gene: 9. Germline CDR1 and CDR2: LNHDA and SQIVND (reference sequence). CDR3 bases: TGTGCCAGTAGTACATACCCAGGGGGCGACCAGCCCCAGCATTTT. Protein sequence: CASSTYPGGDQPQHF.

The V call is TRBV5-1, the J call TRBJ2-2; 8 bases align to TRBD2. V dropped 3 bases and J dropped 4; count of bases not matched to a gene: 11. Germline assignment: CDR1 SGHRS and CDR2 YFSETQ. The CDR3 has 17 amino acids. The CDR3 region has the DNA TGCGCCAGCAGCTCTCCACCGAGCGGGAGAGTCACCGGGGAGCTGTTTTTT. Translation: CASSSPPSGRVTGELFF.

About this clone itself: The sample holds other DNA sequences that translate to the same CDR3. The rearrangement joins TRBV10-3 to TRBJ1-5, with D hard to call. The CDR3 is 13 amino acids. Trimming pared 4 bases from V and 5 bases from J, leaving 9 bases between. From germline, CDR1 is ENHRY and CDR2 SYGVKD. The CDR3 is CAISASGDQPQHF. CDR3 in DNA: TGTGCCATCAGTGCGTCGGGCGATCAGCCCCAGCATTTT.

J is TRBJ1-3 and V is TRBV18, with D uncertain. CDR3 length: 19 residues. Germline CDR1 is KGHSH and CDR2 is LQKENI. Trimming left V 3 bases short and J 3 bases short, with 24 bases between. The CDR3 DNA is TGTGCCAGCTCACCGATAATTCCGGGCCCCGGACGGCTTGGAAACACCATATATTTT. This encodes CASSPIIPGPGRLGNTIYF.

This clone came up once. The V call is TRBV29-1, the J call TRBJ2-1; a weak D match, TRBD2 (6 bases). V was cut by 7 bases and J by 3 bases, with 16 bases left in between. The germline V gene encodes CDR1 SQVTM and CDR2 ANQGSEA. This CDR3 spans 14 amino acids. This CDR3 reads CSGLGSGVYNEQFF. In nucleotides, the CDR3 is TGCAGCGGCCTGGGGTCGGGAGTCTACAATGAGCAGTTCTTC.

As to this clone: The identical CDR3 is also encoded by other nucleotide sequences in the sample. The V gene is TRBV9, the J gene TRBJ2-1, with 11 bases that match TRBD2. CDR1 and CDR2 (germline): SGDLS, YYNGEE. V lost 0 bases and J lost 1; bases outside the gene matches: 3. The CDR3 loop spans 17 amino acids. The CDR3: CASSVGGLAVSYNEQFF. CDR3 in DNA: TGTGCCAGCAGCGTAGGGGGACTAGCGGTTTCCTACAATGAGCAGTTCTTC.

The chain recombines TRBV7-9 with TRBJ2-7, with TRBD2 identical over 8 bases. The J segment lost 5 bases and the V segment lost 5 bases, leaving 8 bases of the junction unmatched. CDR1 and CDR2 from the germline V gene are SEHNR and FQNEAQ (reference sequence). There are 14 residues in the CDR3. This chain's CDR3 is CASSRAGGFDEQYF. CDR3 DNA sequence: TGTGCCAGCAGCCGGGCGGGAGGCTTCGACGAGCAGTACTTC.

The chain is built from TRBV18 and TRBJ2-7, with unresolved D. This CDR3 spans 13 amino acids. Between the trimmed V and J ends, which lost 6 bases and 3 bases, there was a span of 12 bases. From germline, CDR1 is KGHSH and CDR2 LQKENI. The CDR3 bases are TGTGCCAGCTCCCACGGATCGAACTACGAGCAGTACTTC. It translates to CASSHGSNYEQYF. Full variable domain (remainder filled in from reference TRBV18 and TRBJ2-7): NAGVMQNPRHLVRRRGQEARLRCSPMKGHSHVYWYRQLPEEGLKFMVYLQKENIIDESGMPKERFSAEFPKEGPSILRIQQVVRGDSAAYFCASSHGSNYEQYFGPGTRLTVT.

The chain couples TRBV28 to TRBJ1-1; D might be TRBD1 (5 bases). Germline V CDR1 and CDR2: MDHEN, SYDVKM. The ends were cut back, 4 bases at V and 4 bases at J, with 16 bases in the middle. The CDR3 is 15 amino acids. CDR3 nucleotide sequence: TGTGCCAGCAGTTCCCAGGGAGAAGATATCACTGAAGCTTTCTTT. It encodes CASSSQGEDITEAFF.

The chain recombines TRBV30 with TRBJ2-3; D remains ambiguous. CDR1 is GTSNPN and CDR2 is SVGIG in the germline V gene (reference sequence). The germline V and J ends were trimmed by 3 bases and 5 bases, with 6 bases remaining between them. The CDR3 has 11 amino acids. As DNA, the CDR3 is TGTGCCTGGAGGCTTCAAGATACGCAGTATTTT. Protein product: CAWRLQDTQYF. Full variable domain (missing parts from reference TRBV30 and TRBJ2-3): SQTIHQWPATLVQPVGSPLSLECTVEGTSNPNLYWYRQAAGRGLQLLFYSVGIGQISSEVPQNLSASRPQDRQFILSSKKLLLSDSGFYLCAWRLQDTQYFGPGTRLTVL.

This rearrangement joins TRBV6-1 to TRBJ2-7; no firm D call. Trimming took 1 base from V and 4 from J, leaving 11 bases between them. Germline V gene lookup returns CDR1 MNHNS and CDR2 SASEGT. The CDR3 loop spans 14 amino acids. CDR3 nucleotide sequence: TGTGCCAGCAGTGAAGGGACCTATTTATACGAGCAGTACTTC. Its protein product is CASSEGTYLYEQYF.

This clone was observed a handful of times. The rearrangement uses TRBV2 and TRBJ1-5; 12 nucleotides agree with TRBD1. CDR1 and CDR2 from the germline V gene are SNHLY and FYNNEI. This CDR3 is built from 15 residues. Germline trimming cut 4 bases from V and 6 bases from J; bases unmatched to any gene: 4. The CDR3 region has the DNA TGTGCCAGCAGTGGGGACAGGGGGCTGGGTCAGCCCCAGCATTTT. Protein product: CASSGDRGLGQPQHF. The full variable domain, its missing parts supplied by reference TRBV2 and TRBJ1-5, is EPEVTQTPSHQVTQMGQEVILRCVPISNHLYFYWYRQILGQKVEFLVSFYNNEISEKSEIFDDQFSVERPDGSNFTLKIRSTKLEDSAMYFCASSGDRGLGQPQHFGDGTRLSIL.

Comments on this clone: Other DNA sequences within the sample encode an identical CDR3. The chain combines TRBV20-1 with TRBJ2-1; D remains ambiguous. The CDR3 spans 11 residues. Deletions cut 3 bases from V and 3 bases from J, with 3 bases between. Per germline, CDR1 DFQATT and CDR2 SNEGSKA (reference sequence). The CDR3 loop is CSASGYNEQFF. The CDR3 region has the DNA TGCAGTGCTAGCGGCTACAATGAGCAGTTCTTC.

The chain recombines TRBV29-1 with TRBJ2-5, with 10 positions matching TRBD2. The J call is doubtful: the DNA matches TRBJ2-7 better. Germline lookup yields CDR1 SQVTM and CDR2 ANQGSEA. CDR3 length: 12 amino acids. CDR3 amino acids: CSGRTSGYEQYF. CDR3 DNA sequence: TGCAGCGGTAGGACTAGCGGCTACGAGCAGTACTTC.

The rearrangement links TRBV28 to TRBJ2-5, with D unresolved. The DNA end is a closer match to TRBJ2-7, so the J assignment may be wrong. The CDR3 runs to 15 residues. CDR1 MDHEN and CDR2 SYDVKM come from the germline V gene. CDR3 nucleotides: TGTGCCAGCCCTAAATGGTCCTCGGTGTACTACGAGCAGTACTTC. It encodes CASPKWSSVYYEQYF.

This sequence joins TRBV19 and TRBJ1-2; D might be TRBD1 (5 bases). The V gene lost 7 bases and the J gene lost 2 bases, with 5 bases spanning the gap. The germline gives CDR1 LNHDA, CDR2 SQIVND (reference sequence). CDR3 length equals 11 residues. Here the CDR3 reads CASNRNYGYTF. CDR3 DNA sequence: TGTGCCAGTAACAGGAACTATGGCTACACCTTC.

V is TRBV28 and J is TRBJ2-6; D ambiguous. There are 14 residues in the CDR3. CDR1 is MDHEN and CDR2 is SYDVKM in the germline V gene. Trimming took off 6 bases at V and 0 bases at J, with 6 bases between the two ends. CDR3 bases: TGTGCCAGCAGCTCACACTCTGGGGCCAACGTCCTGACTTTC. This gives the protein CASSSHSGANVLTF. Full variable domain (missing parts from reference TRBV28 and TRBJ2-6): DVKVTQSSRYLVKRTGEKVFLECVQDMDHENMFWYRQDPGLGLRLIYFSYDVKMKEKGDIPEGYSVSREKKERFSLILESASTNQTSMYLCASSSHSGANVLTFGAGSRLTVL.

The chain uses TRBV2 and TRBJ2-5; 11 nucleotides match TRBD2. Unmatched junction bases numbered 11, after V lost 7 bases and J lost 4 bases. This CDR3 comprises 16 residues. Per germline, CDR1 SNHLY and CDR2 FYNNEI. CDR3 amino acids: CASTAGLAGGGETQYF. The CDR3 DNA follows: TGTGCCAGCACCGCTGGCCTAGCGGGAGGTGGAGAGACCCAGTACTTC.